What follows is one TCR beta chain and its context. Its matching antigen is unknown. 13 Jbeta primers and 60 Vbeta primers were used for the PCR. Original data processing: The count from a later analysis was 79 million or so unique TCR beta chains, about 10 million of them shared. TCRdb's copy holds only in-frame clones and misses some; the assay was immunoSEQ multiplex PCR. The V and J calls and clone size are taken from that table; D and trimming were inferred from the DNA. The table records over 150,000 clones, around 80% of them present only once. This entry is derived from a study of cytomegalovirus exposure and HLA in healthy donors. Study observations and caveats: Within the data, a cluster of highly shared sequence variants was likely a sequencing artifact.

This CDR3 has 12 amino acids. V was shortened by 3 bases and J by 12 bases, with 14 bases between the two germline ends. Germline CDR1 and CDR2: LNHNV and YYDKDF (reference sequence). V gene TRBV15 combines with J gene TRBJ1-1; D might be TRBD1 (6 bases). Material for sequencing was PBMCs. The sequence derives from a human donor in good health. CDR3: CATSSPGVMTFF. The CDR3 DNA reads TGTGCCACCAGCAGCCCAGGGGTAATGACTTTCTTT.